The rows below give T cell receptor beta chains drawn from one sample of a study of shared clonotypes between healthy human individuals. Method: immunoSEQ multiplex PCR; TCRdb's copy keeps in-frame clones and lacks some. The table has roughly 520,000 clones, 90% to 96% seen once. Sequencing was done on a sample of naive CD4+ T cells sorted from blood. These receptors were obtained from a woman aged 25 to 39 in good health. Each CDR3 is given with its conserved first and last residue. The D gene is left open where the match is weak. The size of a clone is reported for some rows only, either as once, few or many, or as a class for expanded clones.

D gene: .
clone size: .
J gene: TRBJ1-5
V gene: TRBV19
CDR3 protein: CASSIVRGSNQPQHF
CDR3 DNA: TGTGCCAGTAGTATAGTCAGGGGTTCAAATCAGCCCCAGCATTTT

D gene: TRBD1
clone size: .
J gene: TRBJ2-7
V gene: TRBV10-2
CDR3 protein: CASSGPGQGIHEQYF
CDR3 DNA: TGCGCCAGCAGTGGGCCGGGACAGGGTATTCACGAGCAGTACTTC

D gene: .
clone size: .
J gene: TRBJ2-3
V gene: TRBV7-2
CDR3 protein: CASSFPRTDTQYF
CDR3 DNA: TGTGCCAGCAGCTTCCCCCGCACAGATACGCAGTATTTT

D gene: .
clone size: .
J gene: TRBJ2-7
V gene: TRBV7-9
CDR3 protein: CASSLGQLYEQYF
CDR3 DNA: TGTGCCAGCAGCCTGGGCCAACTCTACGAGCAGTACTTC

D gene: .
clone size: .
J gene: TRBJ2-5
V gene: TRBV7-9
CDR3 protein: CASSLMWGQETQYF
CDR3 DNA: TGTGCCAGCAGCTTAATGTGGGGCCAAGAGACCCAGTACTTC

D gene: .
clone size: .
J gene: TRBJ2-2
V gene: TRBV7-9
CDR3 protein: CASSLYPGPGLRYTGELFF
CDR3 DNA: TGTGCCAGCAGCTTATATCCGGGACCGGGACTTAGGTACACCGGGGAGCTGTTTTTT

D gene: .
clone size: .
J gene: TRBJ1-4
V gene: TRBV27
CDR3 protein: CASSRPNEKLFF
CDR3 DNA: TGTGCCAGCTCTCGGCCTAATGAAAAACTGTTTTTT

D gene: TRBD1
clone size: .
J gene: TRBJ2-7
V gene: TRBV18
CDR3 protein: CASSKGQGDAYEQYF
CDR3 DNA: TGTGCCAGCTCCAAGGGACAGGGAGATGCCTACGAGCAGTACTTC

D gene: TRBD2
clone size: .
J gene: TRBJ2-1
V gene: TRBV6-5
CDR3 protein: CASSRLAGLRNEQFF
CDR3 DNA: TGTGCCAGCAGCAGACTAGCGGGTTTGAGGAATGAGCAGTTCTTC

D gene: TRBD1
clone size: .
J gene: TRBJ1-1
V gene: TRBV15
CDR3 protein: CATRTTGSTEAFF
CDR3 DNA: TGTGCCACCAGGACGACAGGGAGTACTGAAGCTTTCTTT

D gene: TRBD2
clone size: .
J gene: TRBJ2-2
V gene: TRBV27
CDR3 protein: CASSSAGLAGGIQNTGELFF
CDR3 DNA: TGTGCCAGCAGTTCCGCCGGACTAGCGGGAGGGATTCAGAACACCGGGGAGCTGTTTTTT

D gene: TRBD2
clone size: .
J gene: TRBJ2-3
V gene: TRBV28
CDR3 protein: CASSLGREILTDTQYF
CDR3 DNA: TGTGCCAGCAGTCTTGGGCGGGAGATCCTCACAGATACGCAGTATTTT

D gene: .
clone size: .
J gene: TRBJ2-7
V gene: TRBV4-2
CDR3 protein: CASSQGSRPGEQYF
CDR3 DNA: TGTGCCAGCAGCCAGGGTTCGCGCCCTGGGGAGCAGTACTTC

D gene: .
clone size: .
J gene: TRBJ2-3
V gene: TRBV2
CDR3 protein: CASSEGAETDTQYF
CDR3 DNA: TGTGCCAGCAGTGAAGGCGCGGAGACAGATACGCAGTATTTT

D gene: .
clone size: once
J gene: TRBJ1-1
V gene: TRBV4-1
CDR3 protein: CASSRVQVANTEAFF
CDR3 DNA: TGCGCCAGCAGCCGCGTACAGGTGGCGAACACTGAAGCTTTCTTT

D gene: TRBD2
clone size: .
J gene: TRBJ2-1
V gene: TRBV18
CDR3 protein: CASSGPLAGSTYNEQFF
CDR3 DNA: TGTGCCAGCTCGGGACCCCTAGCGGGATCTACCTACAATGAGCAGTTCTTC

D gene: TRBD1
clone size: .
J gene: TRBJ1-1
V gene: TRBV6-1
CDR3 protein: CASRVTGDITEAFF
CDR3 DNA: TGTGCCAGCAGGGTGACAGGGGATATCACTGAAGCTTTCTTT

D gene: .
clone size: .
J gene: TRBJ1-2
V gene: TRBV10-3
CDR3 protein: CAISESSSNYGYTF
CDR3 DNA: TGTGCCATCAGTGAGTCGTCCAGTAACTATGGCTACACCTTC